This T cell receptor (beta chain) was documented in a study of low-dose radiotherapy and immunotherapy resistance in tumors. Germline CDR1 reads GTSNPN; CDR2 reads SVGIG (reference sequence). Trimming stripped 0 bases from V and 7 bases from J, with 9 bases between. This CDR3 comprises 12 residues. cDNA synthesis used a TRAV/TRBV-specific primer set for both chains. TCRs were amplified for roughly 20 PCR cycles with a constant-region primer and V-primer adapter. One entry per CDR3 protein, called by TCRdb with MiXCR from the reads. The sample holds 13,000 or so distinct CDR3 sequences, around 74% seen once.

The receptor comes from a human donor with advanced metastatic prostate, ovarian, gallbladder or colorectal cancer (not recorded which). This table probably holds off-target reads from a library built for another chain. The chain carries TRBV30 and TRBJ2-5; D is unresolved. The DNA for the CDR3 is TGTGCCTGGAGTGTGCCCCTCGGGACCCAGTACTTC. Residues: CAWSVPLGTQYF.